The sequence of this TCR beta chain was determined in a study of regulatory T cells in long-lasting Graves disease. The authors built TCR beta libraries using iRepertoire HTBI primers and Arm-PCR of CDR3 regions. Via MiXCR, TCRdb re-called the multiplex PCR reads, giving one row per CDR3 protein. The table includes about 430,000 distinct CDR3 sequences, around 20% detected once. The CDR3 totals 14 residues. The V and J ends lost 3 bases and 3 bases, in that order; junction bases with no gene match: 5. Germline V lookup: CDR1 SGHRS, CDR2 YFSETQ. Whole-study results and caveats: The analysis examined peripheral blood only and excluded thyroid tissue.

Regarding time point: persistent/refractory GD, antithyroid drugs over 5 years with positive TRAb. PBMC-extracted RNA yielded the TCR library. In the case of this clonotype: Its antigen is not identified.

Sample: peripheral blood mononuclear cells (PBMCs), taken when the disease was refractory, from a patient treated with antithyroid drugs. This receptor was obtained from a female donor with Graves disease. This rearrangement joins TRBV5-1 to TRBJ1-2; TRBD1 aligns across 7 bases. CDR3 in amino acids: CASSYRDRDYGYTF. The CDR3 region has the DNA TGCGCCAGCAGCTACCGGGACAGAGACTATGGCTACACCTTC.